The 23 T cell receptor beta chains below all came from one sample that was sequenced in a study of lymphopenia after photon versus proton radiotherapy. Libraries were prepared by immunoSEQ multiplex PCR; TCRdb keeps only in-frame clonotypes and omits some of them. This sample carries tens of thousands of clones, roughly four fifths of them seen once, and the ten largest clones take 20% to 25%. Specimen: peripheral blood, collected from a patient treated with proton-based radiotherapy. Receptors were obtained from a woman in her 70s with pancreatic cancer.

This chain joins TRBV13 and TRBJ1-2; D is perhaps TRBD1 (5 bases). The CDR3 covers 15 residues. Trimming removed 5 bases from V and 0 bases from J, with 13 bases in between. Germline CDR1 reads PRHDT; CDR2 reads FYEKMQ (reference sequence). The CDR3 region is CASSILQVTNYGYTF. CDR3 nucleotides: TGTGCCAGCAGCATCCTACAGGTCACTAACTATGGCTACACCTTC.

This chain connects TRBV29-1 to TRBJ2-3; tentatively, D is TRBD2 (5 bases). The length of the CDR3 is 13 residues. Germline-derived CDR1 and CDR2 are SQVTM and ANQGSEA. Deletions cut 2 bases from V and 6 bases from J, with 12 bases between. CDR3 region: CSVERLAWDTQYF. CDR3 DNA: TGCAGCGTTGAACGGTTAGCGTGGGATACGCAGTATTTT.

The chain uses TRBV7-9 and TRBJ1-1; D perhaps matches TRBD1 (6 bases). This CDR3 is built from 14 residues. CDR1 SEHNR and CDR2 FQNEAQ come from the germline V gene (reference sequence). V lost 1 base, J lost 4 bases, and 10 bases lay in between. The DNA of the CDR3 is TGTGCCAGCAGCTTAGTACAGGGTGGCACTGAAGCTTTCTTT. Its translation is CASSLVQGGTEAFF.

For this clone: The identical CDR3 is also encoded by other nucleotide sequences in the sample. J is TRBJ2-2 and V is TRBV19; the D is unclear. The CDR3 loop spans 15 amino acids. The V gene's germline CDR1 is LNHDA and CDR2 SQIVND (reference sequence). Trimming removed 3 bases from V and 0 bases from J, with 8 bases in between. The DNA of the CDR3 is TGTGCCAGTAGTATCGAATCCACGAACACCGGGGAGCTGTTTTTT. Translation: CASSIESTNTGELFF.

This chain links TRBV7-9 with TRBJ1-3; possibly TRBD1 for D (5 bases). The germline V and J ends were trimmed by 1 base and 3 bases, with 10 bases remaining between them. Germline CDR1 SEHNR, CDR2 FQNEAQ (reference sequence). This CDR3 is 15 amino acids long. This CDR3 is CASSLDTGLGNTIYF. The DNA of the CDR3 is TGTGCCAGCAGCTTAGATACGGGGCTTGGAAACACCATATATTTT.

This clone was picked up one time. This chain connects TRBV15 to TRBJ2-7; TRBD2 might be the D (5 bases). CDR1 is LNHNV and CDR2 is YYDKDF in the germline V gene (reference sequence). The CDR3 covers 15 residues. Trimming stripped 0 bases from V and 9 bases from J, with 18 bases between. The CDR3 region is CATSRDRLAVSGQYF. The CDR3 region has the DNA TGTGCCACCAGCAGAGATCGGCTAGCAGTTTCGGGGCAGTACTTC. Complete variable domain (other parts from reference TRBV15 and TRBJ2-7): DAMVIQNPRYQVTQFGKPVTLSCSQTLNHNVMYWYQQKSSQAPKLLFHYYDKDFNNEADTPDNFQSRRPNTSFCFLDIRSPGLGDTAMYLCATSRDRLAVSGQYFGPGTRLTVT.

The chain couples TRBV28 to TRBJ2-6, with TRBD2 matching over 8 bases. Unmatched junction bases numbered 4, after V lost 6 bases and J lost 0 bases. Per germline, CDR1 MDHEN and CDR2 SYDVKM. The CDR3 runs 16 residues. CDR3 nucleotides: TGTGCCAGCAGCCCCAGCGGGAGCTCTGGGGCCAACGTCCTGACTTTC. Translation: CASSPSGSSGANVLTF.

V usage is TRBV28 and J usage is TRBJ2-3, with a possible D match to TRBD2 (5 bases). The germline CDR1 and CDR2 sequences are MDHEN and SYDVKM. Trimming removed 3 bases at V and 6 bases at J, with 16 bases between. CDR3 length: 15 amino acids. CDR3 bases: TGTGCCAGCAGTTTGAGTGGGAGTGGTCGCGATACGCAGTATTTT. This encodes CASSLSGSGRDTQYF.

The CDR3 is CASSLDNRGNYGYTF. The DNA of the CDR3 is TGTGCCAGCAGCTTAGATAACAGGGGGAACTATGGCTACACCTTC. V and J are TRBV11-3 and TRBJ1-2, with 8 bases fitting TRBD1. This CDR3 region has 15 residues. The V segment lost 0 bases and the J segment 2 bases; nucleotides outside the gene matches: 2. Per the germline V gene, CDR1 is SGHNT and CDR2 is YENEEA.

V and J are TRBV2 and TRBJ2-5, with 7 bases that match TRBD2. J was trimmed by 1 base and V by 6 bases; bases with no gene match: 8. The CDR3 covers 15 residues. Germline CDR1 and CDR2: SNHLY and FYNNEI. The CDR3 here is CASRARLAAQETQYF. The CDR3 region has the DNA TGTGCCAGCAGGGCCCGGCTAGCGGCCCAAGAGACCCAGTACTTC.

There are a few counts of this clone. The gene calls are TRBV7-2 and TRBJ2-7; D ambiguous. The germline CDR1 and CDR2 sequences are SGHTA and FQGNSA. V lost 5 bases and J 3 bases, leaving 8 bases between the germline ends. CDR3 size: 12 residues. The CDR3 DNA sequence: TGTGCCAGCAGCGTGAATAACTACGAGCAGTACTTC. It yields the protein CASSVNNYEQYF.

This clone is categorized as medium-sized. The V and J genes are TRBV29-1 and TRBJ2-7; maybe TRBD1 (5 bases). The germline V gene encodes CDR1 SQVTM and CDR2 ANQGSEA. Between the trimmed V and J ends, which lost 0 bases and 5 bases, there was a span of 20 bases. The CDR3 sequence is 16 residues long. The CDR3 reads CSVEDNGAANSDEQYF. For the CDR3, the DNA is TGCAGCGTTGAAGATAATGGGGCGGCGAACAGCGACGAGCAGTACTTC.

This chain joins TRBV5-5 and TRBJ2-7; the match to TRBD1 covers 10 bases. Unmatched junction bases numbered 4, after V lost 1 base and J lost 3 bases. CDR3 length equals 15 residues. Germline CDR1 is SGHKS and CDR2 is YYEKEE (reference sequence). DNA for the CDR3: TGTGCCAGCAGCTTGACCGGGACAGGGGACTACGAGCAGTACTTC. Translated, it gives CASSLTGTGDYEQYF.

A single count supports this clone. This chain links TRBV19 with TRBJ1-4, with 9 nucleotides matching TRBD1. CDR1 and CDR2 from the germline V gene are LNHDA and SQIVND (reference sequence). With V trimmed by 7 bases and J by 5 bases, 17 bases remained unmatched. There are 18 residues in the CDR3. The CDR3 region has the DNA TGTGCCAGTAAGACTAGGGACAGGGCAGGCCGGCCGAATGAAAAACTGTTTTTT. Translation: CASKTRDRAGRPNEKLFF. The full variable domain, rest sourced from reference TRBV19 and TRBJ1-4, is DGGITQSPKYLFRKEGQNVTLSCEQNLNHDAMYWYRQDPGQGLRLIYYSQIVNDFQKGDIAEGYSVSREKKESFPLTVTSAQKNPTAFYLCASKTRDRAGRPNEKLFFGSGTQLSVL.

The chain is built from TRBV7-9 and TRBJ2-3; 11 nucleotides line up with TRBD1. The V gene end was trimmed by 5 bases and the J gene end by 0 bases; junction bases not matched to a gene: 10. Germline lookup yields CDR1 SEHNR and CDR2 FQNEAQ (reference sequence). CDR3 length equals 18 residues. CDR3 in amino acids: CASSPPDRGQASTDTQYF. DNA for the CDR3: TGTGCCAGCAGCCCACCGGACAGGGGGCAGGCTAGCACAGATACGCAGTATTTT.

This rearrangement joins TRBV7-2 to TRBJ2-7; perhaps TRBD1 as D (6 bases). The CDR3 length is 15 residues. V was trimmed by 5 bases and J by 3 bases, leaving 17 bases between them. The V gene's germline CDR1 is SGHTA and CDR2 FQGNSA. In DNA, the CDR3 is TGTGCCAGCAGCCACCCGCAGGGGTTGAGCTACGAGCAGTACTTC. This codes for CASSHPQGLSYEQYF.

The chain recombines TRBV6-6 with TRBJ2-7, with 11 bases identical to TRBD2. Trimming cost V 4 bases and J 3 bases; bases outside gene matches: 8. Germline V CDR1 and CDR2: MNHNY, SVGAGI (reference sequence). This CDR3 has 16 amino acids. The CDR3: CASSSGLAETHYEQYF. The CDR3 DNA follows: TGTGCCAGCAGTTCGGGACTAGCGGAGACTCACTACGAGCAGTACTTC.

The chain combines TRBV19 with TRBJ2-3; D gene ambiguous. Per germline, CDR1 LNHDA and CDR2 SQIVND (reference sequence). Trimming took 6 bases from V and 1 from J, leaving 8 bases between them. The CDR3 extends over 13 amino acids. CDR3 region: CASRLSGTDTQYF. The CDR3 nucleotides are TGTGCCAGTAGGCTGTCTGGCACAGATACGCAGTATTTT.

This chain uses TRBV7-9 with TRBJ1-2; the match to TRBD1 covers 7 bases. The CDR3 has 14 residues. With V trimmed by 6 bases and J by 6 bases, 10 bases remained unmatched. Per germline, CDR1 SEHNR and CDR2 FQNEAQ (reference sequence). CDR3 in DNA: TGTGCCAGCAGTCAACAGGGGATCGGAGATGGCTACACCTTC. As protein: CASSQQGIGDGYTF.

This clone was seen just once. The chain combines TRBV5-1 with TRBJ2-2; 8 bases line up with TRBD2. V lost 5 bases to trimming and J lost 1 base; unmatched junction nucleotides: 7. The germline gives CDR1 SGHRS, CDR2 YFSETQ. CDR3 length: 16 amino acids. The CDR3 protein is CASSLSGSENTGELFF. The CDR3 bases are TGCGCCAGCAGTCTAAGCGGGAGTGAGAACACCGGGGAGCTGTTTTTT.

The table lists this clone with a count of one. The V gene is TRBV30, the J gene TRBJ1-2; a weak D match, TRBD1 (5 bases). This CDR3 has 14 amino acids. Trimming took off 0 bases at V and 2 bases at J, with 10 bases between the two ends. The germline V gene encodes CDR1 GTSNPN and CDR2 SVGIG (reference sequence). Here the CDR3 DNA reads TGTGCCTGGAGTGTGGGGCGATGGAACTATGGCTACACCTTC. Its protein product is CAWSVGRWNYGYTF.

V gene TRBV5-1 combines with J gene TRBJ1-2; TRBD1 matches at 8 bases. This CDR3 is 13 amino acids long. Germline assignment: CDR1 SGHRS and CDR2 YFSETQ. V trimming: 4 bases; J trimming: 8 bases; junction bases outside the gene matches: 7. The CDR3 DNA follows: TGCGCCAGCAGCCCGGGACAGGAAAGGGGCTACACCTTC. This sequence encodes CASSPGQERGYTF.

This clone is deemed medium-sized. Likely a read error: the CDR3 ends without its conserved phenylalanine or tryptophan. Because the CDR3's place on the DNA is in doubt, the DNA is left out and the CDR3 is given as listed by TCRdb. The chain joins TRBV27 to TRBJ1-6; no DNA check was done on the table's D call, TRBD1. Looked up from germline, CDR1 is MNHEY and CDR2 is SMNVEV (reference sequence). The CDR3 region is 20 residues in length, termini included. This chain's CDR3 is CASSWGVDRQSPHNPDIHVL.